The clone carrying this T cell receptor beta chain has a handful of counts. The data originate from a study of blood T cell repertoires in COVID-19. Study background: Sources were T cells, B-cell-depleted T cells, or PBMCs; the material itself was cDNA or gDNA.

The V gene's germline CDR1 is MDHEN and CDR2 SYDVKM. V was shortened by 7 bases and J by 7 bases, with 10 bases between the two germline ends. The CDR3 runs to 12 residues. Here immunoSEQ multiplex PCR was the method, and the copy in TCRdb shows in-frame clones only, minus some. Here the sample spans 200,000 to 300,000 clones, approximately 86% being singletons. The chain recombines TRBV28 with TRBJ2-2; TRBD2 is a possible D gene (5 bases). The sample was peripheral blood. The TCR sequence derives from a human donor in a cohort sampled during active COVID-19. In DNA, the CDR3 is TGTGCCAGCATTAGGAGCGGCGGGGAGCTGTTTTTT. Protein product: CASIRSGGELFF. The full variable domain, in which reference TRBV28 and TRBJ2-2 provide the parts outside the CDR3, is DVKVTQSSRYLVKRTGEKVFLECVQDMDHENMFWYRQDPGLGLRLIYFSYDVKMKEKGDIPEGYSVSREKKERFSLILESASTNQTSMYLCASIRSGGELFFGEGSRLTVL.